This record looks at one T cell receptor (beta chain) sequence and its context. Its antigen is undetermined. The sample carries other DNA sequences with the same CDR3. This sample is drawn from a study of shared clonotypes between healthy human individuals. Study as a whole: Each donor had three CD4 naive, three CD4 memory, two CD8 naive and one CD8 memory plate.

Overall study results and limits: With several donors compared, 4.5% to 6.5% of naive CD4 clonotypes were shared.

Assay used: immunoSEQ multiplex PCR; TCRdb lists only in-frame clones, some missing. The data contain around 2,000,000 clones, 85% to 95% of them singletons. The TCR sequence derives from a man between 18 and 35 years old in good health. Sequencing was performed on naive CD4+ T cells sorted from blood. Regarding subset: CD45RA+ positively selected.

CDR3: CASSLGTNYEQYF. DNA of the CDR3: TGTGCCAGCAGCTTAGGGACTAACTACGAGCAGTACTTC. This chain joins TRBV11-2 and TRBJ2-7; the D gene is possibly TRBD2 (6 bases). V was pared by 1 base and J by 3 bases, with 7 bases between. In germline, CDR1 is SGHAT, CDR2 FQNNGV. The CDR3 loop spans 13 amino acids.